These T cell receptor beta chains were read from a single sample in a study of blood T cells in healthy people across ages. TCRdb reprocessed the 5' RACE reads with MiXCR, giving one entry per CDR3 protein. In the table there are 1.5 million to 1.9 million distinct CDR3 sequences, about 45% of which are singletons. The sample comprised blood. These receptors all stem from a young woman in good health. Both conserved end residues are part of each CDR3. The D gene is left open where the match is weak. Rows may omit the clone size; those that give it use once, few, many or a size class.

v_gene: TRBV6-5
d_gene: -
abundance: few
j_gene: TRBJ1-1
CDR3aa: CASSYTGTGNTEAFF
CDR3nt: TGTGCCAGCAGTTATACAGGGACGGGGAACACTGAAGCTTTCTTT

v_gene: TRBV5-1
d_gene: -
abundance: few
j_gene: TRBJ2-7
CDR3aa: CASSPGHSSPYEQYF
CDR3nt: TGCGCCAGCTCGCCGGGACACTCAAGTCCCTACGAGCAGTACTTC

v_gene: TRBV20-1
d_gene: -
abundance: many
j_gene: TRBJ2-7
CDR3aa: CSARRARGGSYEQYF
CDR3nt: TGCAGTGCTAGACGGGCCAGGGGGGGTTCCTACGAGCAGTACTTC

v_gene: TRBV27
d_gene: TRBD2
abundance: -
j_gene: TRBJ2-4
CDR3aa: CASSVAPGGAQYF
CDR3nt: TGTGCCAGCAGTGTAGCCCCGGGAGGGGCCCAGTACTTC

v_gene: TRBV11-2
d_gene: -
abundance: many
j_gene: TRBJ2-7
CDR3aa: CASSPNRGTAYEQYF
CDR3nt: TGTGCCAGCAGCCCAAATCGGGGGACCGCCTACGAGCAGTACTTC

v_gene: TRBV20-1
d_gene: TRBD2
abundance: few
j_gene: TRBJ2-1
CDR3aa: CSESGTSEYNEQFF
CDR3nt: TGCAGTGAGTCTGGGACTAGCGAGTACAATGAGCAGTTCTTC

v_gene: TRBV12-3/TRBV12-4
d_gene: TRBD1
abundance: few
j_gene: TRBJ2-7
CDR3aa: CASCRGQGGTYEQYF
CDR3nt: TGTGCCAGCTGTCGCGGACAGGGGGGAACGTACGAGCAGTACTTC

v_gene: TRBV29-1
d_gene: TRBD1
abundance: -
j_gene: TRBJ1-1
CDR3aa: CSVDRGINTEAFF
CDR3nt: TGCAGCGTTGACAGGGGGATAAACACTGAAGCTTTCTTT

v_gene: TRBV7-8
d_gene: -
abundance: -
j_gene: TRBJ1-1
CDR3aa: CASTWGLKTEAFF
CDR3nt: TGTGCCAGCACCTGGGGGCTAAAAACTGAAGCTTTCTTT

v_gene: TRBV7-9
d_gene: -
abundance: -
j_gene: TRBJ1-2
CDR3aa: CASSSAEPHYGYTF
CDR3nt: TGTGCCAGCAGCTCCGCAGAACCCCACTATGGCTACACCTTC

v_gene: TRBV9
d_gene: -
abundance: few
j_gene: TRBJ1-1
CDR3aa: CASSAGVGDLTEAFF
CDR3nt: TGTGCCAGCAGCGCCGGGGTGGGGGATTTAACTGAAGCTTTCTTT

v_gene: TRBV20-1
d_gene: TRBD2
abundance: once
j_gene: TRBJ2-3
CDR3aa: CSASPTAGSTDTQYF
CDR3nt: TGCAGTGCTAGTCCAACAGCGGGGAGCACAGATACGCAGTATTTT

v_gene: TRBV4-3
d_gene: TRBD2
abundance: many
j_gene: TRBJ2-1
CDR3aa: CASSHGLAGGWEQFF
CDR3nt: TGCGCCAGCAGCCACGGACTAGCGGGAGGTTGGGAGCAGTTCTTC

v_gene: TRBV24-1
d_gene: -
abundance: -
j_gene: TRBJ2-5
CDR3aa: CATMRGGEVNNEQYF
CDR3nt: TGTGCCACCATGAGAGGGGGAGAGGTTAACAATGAGCAGTACTTC

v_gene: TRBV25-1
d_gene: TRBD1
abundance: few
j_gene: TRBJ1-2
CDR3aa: CASKLDRVGYTF
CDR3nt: TGTGCCAGCAAGCTCGACAGGGTGGGCTACACCTTC

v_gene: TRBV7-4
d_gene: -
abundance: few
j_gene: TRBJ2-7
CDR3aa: CASSLVRRAQYF
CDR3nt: TGTGCCAGCAGCTTAGTAAGGCGCGCGCAGTACTTC

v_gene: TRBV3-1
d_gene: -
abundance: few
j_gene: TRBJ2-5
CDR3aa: CASSLSPTQYF
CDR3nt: TGTGCCAGCAGCCTTTCACCGACCCAGTACTTC

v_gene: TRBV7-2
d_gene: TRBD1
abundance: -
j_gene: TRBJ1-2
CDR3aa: CASSLRAGGNYGYTF
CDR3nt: TGTGCCAGCAGCTTACGGGCAGGGGGCAACTATGGCTACACCTTC

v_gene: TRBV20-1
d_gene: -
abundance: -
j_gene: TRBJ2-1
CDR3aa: CSVRRLANEQFF
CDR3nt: TGCAGTGTGAGACGACTCGCGAATGAGCAGTTCTTC

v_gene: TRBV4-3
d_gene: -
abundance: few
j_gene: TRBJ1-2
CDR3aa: CASSQSRTSRGYTF
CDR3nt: TGCGCCAGCAGCCAGTCGAGGACATCGCGTGGCTACACCTTC

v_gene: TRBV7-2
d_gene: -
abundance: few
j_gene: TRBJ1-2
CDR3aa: CASSLYGTYYTF
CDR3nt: TGTGCCAGCAGCTTGTATGGGACCTACTACACCTTC

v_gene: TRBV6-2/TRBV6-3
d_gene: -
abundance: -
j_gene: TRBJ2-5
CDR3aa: CASNDRFLETQYF
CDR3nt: TGTGCCAGCAATGACAGGTTTCTGGAGACCCAGTACTTC

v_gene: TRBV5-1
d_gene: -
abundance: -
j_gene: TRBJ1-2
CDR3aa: CASSPWPGNYGYTF
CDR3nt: TGCGCCAGCAGCCCCTGGCCGGGGAACTATGGCTACACCTTC

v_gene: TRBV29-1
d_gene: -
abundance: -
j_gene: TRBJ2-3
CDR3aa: CSVETITDTQYF
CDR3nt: TGCAGCGTTGAAACAATCACAGATACGCAGTATTTT

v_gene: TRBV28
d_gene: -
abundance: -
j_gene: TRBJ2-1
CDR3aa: CASSGLGGLPYNEQFF
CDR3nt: TGTGCCAGCAGCGGTTTGGGAGGACTACCCTACAATGAGCAGTTCTTC

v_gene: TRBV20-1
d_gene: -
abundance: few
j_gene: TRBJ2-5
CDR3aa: CSGVGPQYQETQYF
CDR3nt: TGCAGTGGAGTGGGACCCCAGTACCAAGAGACCCAGTACTTC

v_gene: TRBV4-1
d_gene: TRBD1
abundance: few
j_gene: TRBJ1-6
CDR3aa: CASSQPGQGYNSPLHF
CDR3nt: TGCGCCAGCAGCCAACCCGGACAGGGGTATAATTCACCCCTCCACTTT

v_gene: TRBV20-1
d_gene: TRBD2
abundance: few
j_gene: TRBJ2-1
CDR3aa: CSARDPFSTGTSEFRDGHNEQFF
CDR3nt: TGCAGTGCTAGAGACCCATTCTCCACCGGGACTAGCGAGTTCAGGGACGGCCACAATGAGCAGTTCTTC

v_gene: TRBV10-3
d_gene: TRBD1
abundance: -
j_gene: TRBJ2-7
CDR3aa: CAIRIQGADEQYF
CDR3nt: TGTGCCATCAGGATACAGGGGGCGGATGAGCAGTACTTC

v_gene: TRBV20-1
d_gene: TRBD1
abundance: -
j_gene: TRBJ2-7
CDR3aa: CSARDLKGTAPYEQYF
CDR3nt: TGCAGTGCTAGAGACCTAAAGGGGACAGCGCCCTACGAGCAGTACTTC

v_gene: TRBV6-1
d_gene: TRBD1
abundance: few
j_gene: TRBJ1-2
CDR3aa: CASRPGQGFYGYTF
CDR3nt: TGTGCCAGCAGGCCGGGACAGGGGTTCTATGGCTACACCTTC

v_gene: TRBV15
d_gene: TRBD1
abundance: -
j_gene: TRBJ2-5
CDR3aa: CATSINRGPETQYF
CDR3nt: TGTGCCACCAGCATCAACAGGGGGCCGGAGACCCAGTACTTC

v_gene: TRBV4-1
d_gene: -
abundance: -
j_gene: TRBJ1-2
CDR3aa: CASSQDRGPFDGYTF
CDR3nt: TGCGCCAGCAGCCAAGATAGAGGGCCCTTTGATGGCTACACCTTC

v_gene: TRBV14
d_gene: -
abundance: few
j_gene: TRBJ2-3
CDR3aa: CASSTIVGTDTQYF
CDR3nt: TGTGCCAGCAGCACCATCGTCGGGACAGATACGCAGTATTTT

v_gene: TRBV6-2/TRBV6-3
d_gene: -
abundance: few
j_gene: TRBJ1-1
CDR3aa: CASSYPMNTEAFF
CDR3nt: TGTGCCAGCAGTTACCCCATGAACACTGAAGCTTTCTTT

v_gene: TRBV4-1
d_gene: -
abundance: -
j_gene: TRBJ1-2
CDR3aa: CASSQDRRKLSHNYGYTF
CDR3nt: TGCGCCAGCAGCCAAGATCGGAGGAAGCTCAGCCATAACTATGGCTACACCTTC